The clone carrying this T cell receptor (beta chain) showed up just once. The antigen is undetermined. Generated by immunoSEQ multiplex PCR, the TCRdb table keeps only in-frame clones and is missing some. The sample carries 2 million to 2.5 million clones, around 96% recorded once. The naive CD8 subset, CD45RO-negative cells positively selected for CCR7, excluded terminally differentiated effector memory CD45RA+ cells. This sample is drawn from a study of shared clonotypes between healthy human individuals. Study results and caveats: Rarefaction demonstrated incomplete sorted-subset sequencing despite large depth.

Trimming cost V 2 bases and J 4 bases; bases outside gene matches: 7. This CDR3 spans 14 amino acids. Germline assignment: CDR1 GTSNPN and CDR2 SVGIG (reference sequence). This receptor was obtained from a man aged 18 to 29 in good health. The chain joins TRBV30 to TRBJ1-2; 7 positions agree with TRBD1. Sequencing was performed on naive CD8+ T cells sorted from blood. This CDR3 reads CAWSPTGQLYGYTF. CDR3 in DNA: TGTGCCTGGAGTCCCACGGGACAGCTCTATGGCTACACCTTC.